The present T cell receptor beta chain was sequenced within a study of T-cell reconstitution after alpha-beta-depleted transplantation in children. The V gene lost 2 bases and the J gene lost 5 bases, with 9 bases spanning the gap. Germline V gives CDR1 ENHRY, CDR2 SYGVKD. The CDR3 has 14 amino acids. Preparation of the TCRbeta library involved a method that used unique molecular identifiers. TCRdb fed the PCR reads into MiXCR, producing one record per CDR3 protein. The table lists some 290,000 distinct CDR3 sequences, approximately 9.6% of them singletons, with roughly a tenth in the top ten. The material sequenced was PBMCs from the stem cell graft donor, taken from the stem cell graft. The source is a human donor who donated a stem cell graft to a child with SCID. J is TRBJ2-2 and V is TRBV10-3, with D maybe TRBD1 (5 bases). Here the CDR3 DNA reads TGTGCCATCAGTGAGGTGACAGCTACCGGGGAGCTGTTTTTT. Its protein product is CAISEVTATGELFF.